This T cell receptor (beta chain) comes out of a study of molecular identifiers for immune sequencing clone quantification (dated by TCRdb to the late 2010s). Regarding the complete study: In a replicate experiment, RNA from roughly 18,000 or 92,000 naive CD8 T cells was split into five aliquots, four of which were sequenced. This methods study benchmarked molecular-identifier clustering-based TCR repertoire sequencing (MIDCIRS) and TCR RNA copy counting, using CD8 T cells to do so. The paper's findings and limits, for the study overall: Spiked-in Jurkat TCR RNA equal to a single cell's worth was reported to be detectable even within 1,100,000 naive CD8 T cells. When barcode sub-clustering was not used, chimeric consensus sequences inflated TCR diversity, with chimeras reaching as high as 47%. In CMV-specific effector cells, over 99% of molecules were held by clones above 20 RNA copies, whereas under 1% of molecules were held by such clones in naive cells. Naive libraries contained spiked-in Jurkat TCR RNA (approximately ten copies' worth), which is not part of the donor repertoire. Modeling indicated approximately 3 TCR RNA copies recovered per cell, compared with around 9.8 by digital PCR, which implies a capture efficiency of approximately 30%. Identical TCR molecules sharing a barcode could cause highly expanded clone sizes to be underestimated.

CDR1 SGHTA and CDR2 FQGTGA were looked up in the germline V gene. The CDR3 sequence holds 15 residues, the cysteine and phenylalanine included. The read is trimmed to its CDR3 DNA, 45 bases read in frame from base 1. Relative to germline, V is 2 bases shorter and J is 0 bases shorter, with 8 bases between their ends. Libraries of naive CD8 T cells were built from anywhere between roughly 17,000 and 1,100,000 sorted cells, with 10%, 30% or 50% of the purified RNA used. On a BD FACSAria II, naive CD8 T cells were FACS-sorted as CD8+CD4-CCR7+CD45RA+ and collected into RLT Plus buffer. To test detection sensitivity, Jurkat RNA equal to approximately ten TCR copies was added to samples of roughly 18,000-1,000,000 naive CD8 T cells. Enrichment of CD8 T cells was done with RosetteSep CD8+ T Cell Enrichment Cocktail plus Ficoll-Paque, and ACK red cell lysis came afterward. The library was produced with PCR. Sequencing used an Illumina HiSeq 4000. Bulk TCR libraries were made following a previously described method, with the TCR primers given in Table S5. The Qiagen AllPrep DNA/RNA kit was used to purify total RNA. Before analysis, reads from multiple sequencing runs of one library were combined. Concerning the study's data processing: Reads were retained only if their TCR constant sequence matched exactly, and those retained reads were trimmed to 150 nt and grouped according to their 12-nt molecular barcodes. Reads within each barcode group were sub-clustered using a 15% Levenshtein threshold, and quality-weighted consensus sequences were constructed for each RNA molecule. Non-functional sequences were discarded, and so were lower-count sequences lying one edit away from another sequence. Based on a fit of two negative binomial distributions, barcode sub-clusters having less than 20% of the maximum read count were discarded. TCRdb applied fastp at Q25 and MiXCR to the public reads, then kept only in-frame beta chains. Under each unique CDR3 protein, matching rows form one entry showing the most common genes and DNA. The V and J calls and clone size come from TCRdb's table, not from the authors' own analysis. Across this sample there are about 500,000 distinct CDR3 sequences, with over 20% seen only once. The ten largest account for around 0.84% of the sample.

This clonotype came up many times. Its antigen is unknown. No base qualities exist here, and no much larger clone lies one base off it. This TCR was recovered from a human donor in good health. Some libraries in this study had Jurkat cell RNA spiked in. The sequence joins TRBV7-3 to TRBJ2-4; the D gene cannot be resolved reliably. The sample consisted of naive CD8+ T cells from blood, with Jurkat cell RNA spiked in. Per the publication, the cell subset or site label means: FACS-sorted CD8+CD4-CCR7+CD45RA+ naive T cells. The CDR3 protein is CASSLPGLAKNIQYF. The DNA is TGTGCCAGCAGCTTACCAGGTCTAGCCAAAAACATTCAGTACTTC.